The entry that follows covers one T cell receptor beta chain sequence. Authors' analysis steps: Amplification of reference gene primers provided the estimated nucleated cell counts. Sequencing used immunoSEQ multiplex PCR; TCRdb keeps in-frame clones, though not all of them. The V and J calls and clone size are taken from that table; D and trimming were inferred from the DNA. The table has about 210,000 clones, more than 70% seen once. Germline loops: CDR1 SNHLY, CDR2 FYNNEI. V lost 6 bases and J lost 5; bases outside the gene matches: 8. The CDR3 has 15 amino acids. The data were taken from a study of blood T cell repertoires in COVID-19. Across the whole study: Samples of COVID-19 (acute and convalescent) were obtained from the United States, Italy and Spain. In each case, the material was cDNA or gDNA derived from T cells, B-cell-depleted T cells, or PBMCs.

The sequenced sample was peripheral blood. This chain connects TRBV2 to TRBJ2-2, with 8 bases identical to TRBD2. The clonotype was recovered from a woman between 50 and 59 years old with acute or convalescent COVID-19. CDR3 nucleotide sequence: TGTGCCAGCAGAGGTAATAGCGGGACGACCGGGGAGCTGTTTTTT. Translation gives CASRGNSGTTGELFF.